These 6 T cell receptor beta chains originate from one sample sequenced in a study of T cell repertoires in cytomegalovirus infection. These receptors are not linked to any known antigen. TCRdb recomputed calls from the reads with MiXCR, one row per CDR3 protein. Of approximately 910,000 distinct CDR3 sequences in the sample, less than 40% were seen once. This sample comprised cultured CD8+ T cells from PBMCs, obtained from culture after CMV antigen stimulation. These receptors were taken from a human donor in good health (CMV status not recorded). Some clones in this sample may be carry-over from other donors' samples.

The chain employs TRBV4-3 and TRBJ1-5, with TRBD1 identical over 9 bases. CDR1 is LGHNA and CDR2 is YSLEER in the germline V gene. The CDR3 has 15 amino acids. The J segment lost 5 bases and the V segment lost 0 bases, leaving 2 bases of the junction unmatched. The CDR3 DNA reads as TGCGCCAGCAGCCAAGATTGGACAGGGGATCAGCCCCAGCATTTT. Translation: CASSQDWTGDQPQHF.

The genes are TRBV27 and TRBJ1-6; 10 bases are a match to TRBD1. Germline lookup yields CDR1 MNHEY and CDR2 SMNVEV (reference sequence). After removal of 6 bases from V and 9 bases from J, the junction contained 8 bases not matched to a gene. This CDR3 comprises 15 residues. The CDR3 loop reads CASSLLGQGISPLHF. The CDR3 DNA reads TGTGCCAGCAGCCTCCTGGGACAGGGGATTTCACCCCTCCACTTT.

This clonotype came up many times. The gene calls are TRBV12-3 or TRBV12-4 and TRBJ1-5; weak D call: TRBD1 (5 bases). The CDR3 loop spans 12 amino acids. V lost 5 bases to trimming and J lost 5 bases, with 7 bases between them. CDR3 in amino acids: CASSEGDQPQHF. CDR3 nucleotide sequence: TGTGCCAGCAGTGAAGGGGATCAGCCCCAGCATTTT.

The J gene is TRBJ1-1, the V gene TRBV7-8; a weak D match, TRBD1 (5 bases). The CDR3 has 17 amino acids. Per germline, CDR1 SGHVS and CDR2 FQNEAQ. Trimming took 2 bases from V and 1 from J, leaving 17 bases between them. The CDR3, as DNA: TGTGCCAGCAGCTTAAAATCCGGGGGAAGGACGAACACTGAAGCTTTCTTT. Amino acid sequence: CASSLKSGGRTNTEAFF. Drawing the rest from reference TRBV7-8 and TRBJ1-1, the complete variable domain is GAGVSQSPRYKVAKRGQDVALRCDPISGHVSLFWYQQALGQGPEFLTYFQNEAQLDKSGLPSDRFFAERPEGSVSTLKIQRTQQEDSAVYLCASSLKSGGRTNTEAFFGQGTRLTVV.

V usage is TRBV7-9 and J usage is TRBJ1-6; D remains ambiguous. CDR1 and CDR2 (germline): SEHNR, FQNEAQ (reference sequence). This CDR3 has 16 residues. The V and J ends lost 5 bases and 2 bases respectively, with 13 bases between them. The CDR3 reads CASSETGSPYNSPLHF. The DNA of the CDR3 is TGTGCCAGCAGCGAGACCGGGAGTCCCTATAATTCACCCCTCCACTTT.

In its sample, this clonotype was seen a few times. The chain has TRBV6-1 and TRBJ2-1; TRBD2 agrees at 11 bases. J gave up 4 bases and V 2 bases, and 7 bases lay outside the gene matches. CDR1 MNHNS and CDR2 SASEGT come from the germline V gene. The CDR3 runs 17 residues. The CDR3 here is CASSELAGGEGYNEQFF. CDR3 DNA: TGTGCCAGCAGTGAACTAGCGGGGGGAGAGGGGTACAATGAGCAGTTCTTC.